The 26 T cell receptor beta chains in this list originate from one sample, sequenced in a study of brain metastases from non-small cell lung cancer. Method: immunoSEQ multiplex PCR; TCRdb's copy keeps in-frame clones and lacks some. The table includes a few thousand clones, around 83% detected once. Sequenced material: primary lung tumor tissue. These receptors came from a donor at least 40 years old with non-small cell lung cancer.

The chain is built from TRBV30 and TRBJ1-6; 7 positions agree with TRBD1. The CDR3 sequence is 16 residues long. Germline CDR1 is GTSNPN and CDR2 is SVGIG (reference sequence). V gave up 7 bases and J gave up 7 bases; unmatched junction bases: 16. This CDR3 reads CASSQGGNWENSPLHF. The CDR3 nucleotides are TGTGCCTCCTCCCAGGGGGGGAACTGGGAGAATTCACCCCTCCACTTT.

The rearrangement links TRBV6-2 or TRBV6-3 to TRBJ1-5, with unresolved D. Between the trimmed V and J ends, which lost 2 bases and 1 base, there was a span of 12 bases. Germline lookup yields CDR1 MNHEY and CDR2 SVGEGT. The CDR3 contains 16 residues. CDR3 region: CASSYVGEGSNQPQHF. CDR3 in DNA: TGTGCCAGCAGTTACGTCGGGGAGGGCAGCAATCAGCCCCAGCATTTT.

CDR3 loop: CASSLVSGQGNSPLHF. In nucleotides, the CDR3 is TGTGCCAGCAGCTTAGTCTCGGGACAGGGCAATTCACCCCTCCACTTT. The gene calls are TRBV7-9 and TRBJ1-6; 9 bases fit TRBD1. Germline CDR1 is SEHNR and CDR2 is FQNEAQ (reference sequence). V dropped 1 base and J dropped 7; count of bases not matched to a gene: 5. This CDR3 comprises 16 residues.

On this clone: One end of the junction varies from germline; a read error may be responsible. Other DNA sequences within the sample encode an identical CDR3. The chain joins TRBV7-2 to TRBJ1-2; 7 bases are a match to TRBD1. Germline V lookup: CDR1 SGHTA, CDR2 FQGNSA. CDR3 length: 15 amino acids. For the CDR3, the DNA is TGTGCCAGCAGTTTAGCCTCGACAGGGTCCTATGGCTACACCTTC. This encodes CASSLASTGSYGYTF.

The CDR3 sequence is CASSLEMNTEAFF. CDR3 DNA: TGCGCCAGCAGCTTGGAAATGAACACTGAAGCTTTCTTT. The gene calls are TRBV5-1 and TRBJ1-1; D remains ambiguous. The V gene's germline CDR1 is SGHRS and CDR2 YFSETQ. The V end lost 0 bases, the J end lost 0 bases, and 3 bases lay between the germline ends. The CDR3 sequence is 13 residues long.

V usage is TRBV28 and J usage is TRBJ1-5; TRBD1 matches at 7 bases. The V gene's germline CDR1 is MDHEN and CDR2 SYDVKM. V shed 6 bases and J 0 bases; nucleotides not matched to a gene: 11. The CDR3 extends over 17 amino acids. The CDR3 sequence: CASSRRQGGGSNQPQHF. The CDR3 region has the DNA TGTGCCAGCAGCCGGAGACAGGGAGGAGGTAGCAATCAGCCCCAGCATTTT.

This chain uses TRBV5-1 with TRBJ2-5, with D hard to call. This CDR3 is 14 amino acids long. Trimming took off 4 bases at V and 1 base at J, with 11 bases between the two ends. CDR1 and CDR2 from the germline V gene are SGHRS and YFSETQ. The CDR3 reads CASSATETQETQYF. CDR3 DNA sequence: TGCGCCAGCAGCGCAACCGAGACCCAAGAGACCCAGTACTTC. Together with reference TRBV5-1 and TRBJ2-5, the CDR3 gives the full variable domain: KAGVTQTPRYLIKTRGQQVTLSCSPISGHRSVSWYQQTPGQGLQFLFEYFSETQRNKGNFPGRFSGRQFSNSRSEMNVSTLELGDSALYLCASSATETQETQYFGPGTRLLVL.

The chain carries TRBV29-1 and TRBJ1-1; 7 bases map to TRBD1. Germline lookup yields CDR1 SQVTM and CDR2 ANQGSEA. V was clipped by 7 bases and J by 1 base; unmatched bases: 12. The length of the CDR3 is 15 residues. The CDR3 reads CSAEGRGEGNTEAFF. In DNA form, the CDR3 reads TGCAGCGCTGAGGGCAGGGGGGAAGGGAACACTGAAGCTTTCTTT.

The V gene is TRBV19, the J gene TRBJ1-4; no clear D. Trimming took 5 bases from V and 2 from J, leaving 12 bases between them. This CDR3 spans 15 amino acids. In germline, CDR1 is LNHDA, CDR2 SQIVND (reference sequence). The DNA for the CDR3 is TGTGCCAGTAGTCCTAGGACGGCCACTAATGAAAAACTGTTTTTT. It encodes CASSPRTATNEKLFF.

Comments on this clone: The junction departs from the called germline gene at one end, perhaps through a read error. V and J are TRBV18 and TRBJ2-7; 10 bases are a match to TRBD2. Germline CDR1 and CDR2: KGHSH and LQKENI. The CDR3 runs 18 residues. CDR3 sequence: CVSSILAGAPRISYEQYF. In DNA, the CDR3 is TGTGTCAGCTCAATTCTAGCGGGGGCCCCGAGAATCTCCTACGAGCAGTACTTC.

Points on this clone: Within the sample, other DNA sequences also encode this same CDR3. The chain is built from TRBV2 and TRBJ1-1; D gene uncertain. This CDR3 has 13 amino acids. Looked up from germline, CDR1 is SNHLY and CDR2 is FYNNEI. The ends were cut back, 4 bases at V and 3 bases at J, with 9 bases in the middle. The CDR3 region is CASSVVEDTEAFF. The CDR3 coding sequence is TGTGCCAGCAGTGTCGTAGAGGACACTGAAGCTTTCTTT. Using reference TRBV2 and TRBJ1-1 for the parts outside the CDR3, the full variable domain is EPEVTQTPSHQVTQMGQEVILRCVPISNHLYFYWYRQILGQKVEFLVSFYNNEISEKSEIFDDQFSVERPDGSNFTLKIRSTKLEDSAMYFCASSVVEDTEAFFGQGTRLTVV.

The chain is built from TRBV7-9 and TRBJ2-5; 8 nucleotides agree with TRBD2. Germline CDR1 reads SEHNR; CDR2 reads FQNEAQ (reference sequence). V dropped 2 bases and J dropped 4; count of bases not matched to a gene: 6. This CDR3 contains 15 residues. CDR3 sequence (DNA): TGTGCCAGCAGCTTATTCGAGCGGGGGTCAGAGACCCAGTACTTC. Its translation is CASSLFERGSETQYF.

This clone was observed a few times. The identical CDR3 is also encoded by other nucleotide sequences in the sample. This chain links TRBV30 with TRBJ1-2, with a tentative D call TRBD1 (5 bases). The CDR3 consists of 11 residues. Deletions cut 8 bases from V and 5 bases from J, with 12 bases between. Germline CDR1 and CDR2: GTSNPN and SVGIG (reference sequence). CDR3 in amino acids: CAGGAAYGYTF. The CDR3 DNA reads TGTGCCGGCGGGGCAGCGTATGGCTACACCTTC.

For this clone: The junction departs from the called germline gene at one end, perhaps through a read error. The chain combines TRBV19 with TRBJ1-2; no clear D. The CDR3 totals 13 residues. Germline V gene sequence: CDR1 LNHDA, CDR2 SQIVND (reference sequence). CDR3 sequence reads: CASSIGSNYGYTF. The CDR3 region has the DNA TGTGCCAGTAGTATAGGCTCTAACTATGGCTACACCTTT. Drawing the rest from reference TRBV19 and TRBJ1-2, the complete variable domain is DGGITQSPKYLFRKEGQNVTLSCEQNLNHDAMYWYRQDPGQGLRLIYYSQIVNDFQKGDIAEGYSVSREKKESFPLTVTSAQKNPTAFYLCASSIGSNYGYTFGSGTRLTVV.

J is TRBJ1-1 and V is TRBV4-2, with D uncertain. CDR3 length: 15 residues. Germline V CDR1 and CDR2: LGHNA, YNFKEQ. Trimming stripped 2 bases from V and 0 bases from J, with 10 bases between. CDR3 amino acids: CASSQPDTMNTEAFF. The CDR3 nucleotides are TGTGCCAGCAGCCAACCAGACACCATGAACACTGAAGCTTTCTTT.

The chain employs TRBV6-1 and TRBJ1-2; D is uncertain. V was trimmed by 1 base and J by 2 bases, leaving 11 bases between them. This CDR3 contains 15 residues. Per the germline V gene, CDR1 is MNHNS and CDR2 is SASEGT. Written as DNA, the CDR3 is TGTGCCAGCAGTGAAGTGTGGATAGTCAACTATGGCTACACCTTC. It encodes CASSEVWIVNYGYTF.

The chain combines TRBV5-5 with TRBJ2-1; D gene ambiguous. Germline V CDR1 and CDR2: SGHKS, YYEKEE (reference sequence). This CDR3 is 11 amino acids long. The V end was cut by 4 bases, the J end by 7 bases, with 6 bases between. Here the CDR3 reads CASSITNEQFF. Here the CDR3 DNA reads TGTGCCAGCAGCATTACGAATGAGCAGTTCTTC.

This clone was detected only a few times. The J gene is TRBJ1-2, the V gene TRBV10-1; D gene unclear. V was clipped by 6 bases and J by 8 bases, with 7 bases between them. The CDR3 covers 10 residues. The germline gives CDR1 WNHNN, CDR2 SYGVQD (reference sequence). The DNA of the CDR3 is TGCGCCAGCAGCAAGCGGGGCTACACCTTC. Amino acids: CASSKRGYTF.

V usage is TRBV5-1 and J usage is TRBJ1-1; 9 bases are a match to TRBD1. Germline CDR1 is SGHRS and CDR2 is YFSETQ. The CDR3 runs to 19 residues. Losses at the gene ends were 4 bases for V and 3 bases for J; bases not matched to a gene: 19. CDR3: CASSQNPGQGRGKDTEAFF. The CDR3 DNA reads as TGCGCCAGCAGCCAGAACCCAGGACAGGGGAGGGGAAAGGACACTGAAGCTTTCTTT.

J is TRBJ2-6 and V is TRBV22-1. TRBV22-1 is assigned pseudogene status. This CDR3 has 16 residues. As DNA, the CDR3 is TGTCCTGGGAGTAACGGCGAACAAAGTCGGGCCAACGTCCTGACTTTC. It yields the protein CPGSNGEQSRANVLTF.

The chain has TRBV29-1 and TRBJ1-2; D not resolved. This CDR3 has 14 residues. Germline assignment: CDR1 SQVTM and CDR2 ANQGSEA. Trimming shortened V by 8 bases and J by 6 bases, and 22 bases separated the two germline ends. The CDR3 nucleotides are TGCAGCCCGAGATGGGAACTGGAGGGCAATGGCTACACCTTC. This encodes CSPRWELEGNGYTF.

With respect to this clone: An end of the junction differs from the germline gene, which may be a read error. The chain has TRBV2 and TRBJ2-3; D gene ambiguous. Per germline, CDR1 SNHLY and CDR2 FYNNEI. CDR3 length equals 14 residues. The CDR3 bases are TGTGTCAGCCAGAGCGTTCCCTCGACAGATACGCAGTATTTT. Its protein is CVSQSVPSTDTQYF.

The V and J genes are TRBV4-3 and TRBJ1-2; D might be TRBD1 (6 bases). V lost 4 bases and J lost 2, with 14 bases in between. The CDR3 is 15 residues long. CDR1 is LGHNA, CDR2 YSLEER, per germline. The CDR3 DNA follows: TGCGCCAGCAGCCGTTCAACGGGGGGCAACTATGGCTACACCTTC. Encoded protein: CASSRSTGGNYGYTF.

This rearrangement joins TRBV7-8 to TRBJ1-1; D not certain. Trimming left V 0 bases short and J 1 base short, with 6 bases between. Germline loops: CDR1 SGHVS, CDR2 FQNEAQ. The CDR3 length is 14 residues. CDR3 coding DNA: TGTGCCAGCAGCTTAGCGGGTAGGAACACTGAAGCTTTCTTT. Translated: CASSLAGRNTEAFF. Full variable domain (rest looked up from reference TRBV7-8 and TRBJ1-1): GAGVSQSPRYKVAKRGQDVALRCDPISGHVSLFWYQQALGQGPEFLTYFQNEAQLDKSGLPSDRFFAERPEGSVSTLKIQRTQQEDSAVYLCASSLAGRNTEAFFGQGTRLTVV.

This chain connects TRBV28 to TRBJ1-2, with D hard to call. This CDR3 has 11 amino acids. Looked up from germline, CDR1 is MDHEN and CDR2 is SYDVKM. Trimming left V 6 bases short and J 5 bases short, with 7 bases between. This chain's CDR3 is CASRRAYGYTF. CDR3 nucleotides: TGTGCCAGCAGGAGGGCATATGGCTACACCTTC.

V usage is TRBV29-1 and J usage is TRBJ1-2; TRBD1 might be the D (6 bases). Trimming removed 3 bases at V and 5 bases at J, with 13 bases between. The germline V gene has CDR1 SQVTM and CDR2 ANQGSEA. The CDR3 consists of 13 residues. CDR3: CSVDSGQSYGYTF. Here the CDR3 DNA reads TGCAGCGTTGATTCGGGACAATCTTATGGCTACACCTTC. The full variable domain, completed using reference TRBV29-1 and TRBJ1-2, is SAVISQKPSRDICQRGTSLTIQCQVDSQVTMMFWYRQQPGQSLTLIATANQGSEATYESGFVIDKFPISRPNLTFSTLTVSNMSPEDSSIYLCSVDSGQSYGYTFGSGTRLTVV.